This T cell receptor (beta chain) was recovered during a study of blood T cell repertoires in COVID-19. About the study: Samples representing acute and convalescent COVID-19 were sourced from the United States, Italy and Spain. Sources were T cells, B-cell-depleted T cells, or PBMCs; the material itself was cDNA or gDNA.

Looked up from germline, CDR1 is SGHRS and CDR2 is YFSETQ. V lost 0 bases, J lost 3 bases, and 5 bases stayed unmatched. This CDR3 region has 15 residues. Authors' analysis steps: By means of reference gene primer amplification, nucleated cell counts were estimated. Profiled with immunoSEQ multiplex PCR; TCRdb holds only in-frame clones, not every one. The D gene and trimming were derived from the DNA, and the V and J assignments and clone size from that table. Among 180,000 or so clones listed, about 80% were seen once. The receptor was derived from a woman aged 45-60 years with active or convalescent COVID-19. The V gene is TRBV5-1, the J gene TRBJ1-1; 7 bases fit TRBD1. The sequenced sample was peripheral blood. In DNA form, the CDR3 reads TGCGCCAGCAGCTTGGAAGACAGGGTAGACACTGAAGCTTTCTTT. It encodes CASSLEDRVDTEAFF.